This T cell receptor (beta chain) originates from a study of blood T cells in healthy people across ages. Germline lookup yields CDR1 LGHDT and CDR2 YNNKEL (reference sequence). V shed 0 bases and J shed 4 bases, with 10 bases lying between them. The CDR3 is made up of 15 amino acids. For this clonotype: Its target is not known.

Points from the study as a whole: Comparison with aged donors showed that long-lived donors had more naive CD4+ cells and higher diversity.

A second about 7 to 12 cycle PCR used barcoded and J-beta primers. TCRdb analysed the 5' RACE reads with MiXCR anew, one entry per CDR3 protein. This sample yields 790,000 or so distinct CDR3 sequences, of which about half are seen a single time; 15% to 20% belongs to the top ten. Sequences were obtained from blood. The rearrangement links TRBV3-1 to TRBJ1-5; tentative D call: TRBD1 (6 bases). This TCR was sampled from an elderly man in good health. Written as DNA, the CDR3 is TGTGCCAGCAGCCAAGATTACAGGGAAAATCAGCCCCAGCATTTT. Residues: CASSQDYRENQPQHF.